The 8 T cell receptor beta chains presented below share a single source sample, sequenced in a study of Tregs in tolerant kidney transplant recipients. Related graft donors supplied nonmyeloablative bone marrow transplants, and mixed chimerism was transient. The method was immunoSEQ multiplex PCR; TCRdb's version includes in-frame clones alone and lacks a portion of them. This repertoire includes roughly 5,500 clones. The sample was CD4+ T cells from blood (PBMCs), taken about 15 months after the transplant. These receptors originate from a human patient who received a combined kidney and bone marrow transplant. Some T cells may possibly be graft donor cells.

Remarks on this clone: Read data end 3 residues before the CDR3 end; the end is taken from the germline J gene. The chain uses TRBV20-1 and TRBJ1-6; 8 bases agree with TRBD1. Germline V CDR1 and CDR2: DFQATT, SNEGSKA (reference sequence). Trimming removed 6 bases from V and 3 bases from J; junction bases left unmatched: 7. CDR3 size: 15 residues. The CDR3 sequence: CSATDRGLYNSPLHF. The DNA read from the CDR3 is TGCAGTGCCACCGACAGGGGCCTCTATAATTCACCC.

In the case of this clone: The CDR3 end is not reached by the read, which stops 3 residues before it; the germline J gene fills it in. The chain has TRBV5-6 and TRBJ1-6, with D possibly being TRBD1 (6 bases). With 1 base removed from V and 7 bases from J, the gap between germline ends came to 12 bases. The CDR3 has 15 residues. Germline loops: CDR1 SGHDT, CDR2 YYEEEE. The CDR3 here is CASSLLQGRNSPLHF. The CDR3 bases that were read are TGTGCCAGCAGCTTGCTTCAGGGGAGAAATTCACCC.

As for this clone: The CDR3 goes on 3 residues after the read ends, and that part is filled in from the germline J gene. The rearrangement joins TRBV29-1 to TRBJ1-2; maybe TRBD1 (6 bases). Germline V lookup: CDR1 SQVTM, CDR2 ANQGSEA. This CDR3 comprises 12 residues. The V end was cut by 1 base, the J end by 5 bases, with 8 bases between. CDR3 DNA, as far as it was read: TGCAGCGTTGAAGGGACAGTTTATGGC. Protein: CSVEGTVYG. The whole CDR3 reads CSVEGTVYGYTF.

This CDR3 reads CASSVGLASSYEQYF. CDR3 DNA, as far as it was read: TGTGCCAGCAGCGTGGGACTAGCGTCCTCCTACGAG. The chain couples TRBV5-4 to TRBJ2-7; 10 nucleotides agree with TRBD2. The read ends 3 residues early relative to the CDR3; the germline J gene fills the gap. The CDR3 spans 15 residues. Germline CDR1 and CDR2: SGHNT and YYREEE (reference sequence). V shed 4 bases, J shed 0 bases, and the junction held 4 bases outside the gene matches.

For this clone: Read data end 3 residues before the CDR3 end; the end is taken from the germline J gene. The chain employs TRBV5-4 and TRBJ2-2; D may match TRBD1 or TRBD2 (7 bases each). The CDR3 totals 16 residues. The germline V gene encodes CDR1 SGHNT and CDR2 YYREEE (reference sequence). The part of the CDR3 DNA that was read is TGTGCTATCGCAGGGGGAGGGCCCTTTTCCACCGGGGAG. This codes for CAIAGGGPFSTGE. The full-length CDR3 reads as CAIAGGGPFSTGELFF.

Regarding this clone: Sequencing ends 3 residues short of the CDR3 end; the germline J gene provides the rest. This chain uses TRBV7-9 with TRBJ2-7; 8 bases match TRBD2. V shed 4 bases, J shed 5 bases, and the junction held 10 bases outside the gene matches. This CDR3 region has 15 residues. CDR1 and CDR2 from the germline V gene are SEHNR and FQNEAQ (reference sequence). The sequenced part of the CDR3 DNA is TGTGCCAGCAGCTCGGGGGGGGGCGCTGGGGACGAG. It is translated as CASSSGGGAGDE. In full, the CDR3 is CASSSGGGAGDEQYF.

Concerning this clone: The read comes to an end 3 residues before the CDR3 does, leaving the germline J gene to fill in the end. This sequence joins TRBV5-6 and TRBJ1-1; no definite D call. CDR1 and CDR2 from the germline V gene are SGHDT and YYEEEE. This CDR3 spans 14 amino acids. The CDR3: CASSADTSRLEAFF. CDR3 DNA, as far as it was read: TGTGCCAGCAGCGCCGATACGAGCCGCCTAGAA. Full variable domain (missing parts from reference TRBV5-6 and TRBJ1-1): DAGVTQSPTHLIKTRGQQVTLRCSPKSGHDTVSWYQQALGQGPQFIFQYYEEEERQRGNFPDRFSGHQFPNYSSELNVNALLLGDSALYLCASSADTSRLEAFFGQGTRLTVV.

With respect to this clone: The read stops 3 residues short of the end of the CDR3; the missing end is completed from the germline J gene. The genes are TRBV5-5 and TRBJ2-7; the match to TRBD1 covers 7 bases. V shed 4 bases, J shed 3 bases, and the junction held 4 bases outside the gene matches. Germline V gene sequence: CDR1 SGHKS, CDR2 YYEKEE (reference sequence). The CDR3 loop spans 13 amino acids. The CDR3 is CASSLGTVYEQYF. The sequenced CDR3 bases are TGTGCCAGCAGCCTGGGGACAGTCTACGAG.